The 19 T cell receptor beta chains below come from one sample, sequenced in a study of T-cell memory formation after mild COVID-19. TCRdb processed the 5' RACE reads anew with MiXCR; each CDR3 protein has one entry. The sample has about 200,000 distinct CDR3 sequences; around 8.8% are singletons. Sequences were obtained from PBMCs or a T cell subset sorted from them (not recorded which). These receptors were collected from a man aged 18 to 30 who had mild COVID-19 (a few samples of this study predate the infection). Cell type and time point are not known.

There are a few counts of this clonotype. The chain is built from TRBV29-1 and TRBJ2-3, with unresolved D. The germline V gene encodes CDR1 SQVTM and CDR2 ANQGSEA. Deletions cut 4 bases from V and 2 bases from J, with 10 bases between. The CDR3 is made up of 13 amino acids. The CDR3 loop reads CSVAVRLTDTQYF. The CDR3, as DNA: TGCAGCGTTGCCGTCAGGCTCACAGATACGCAGTATTTT.

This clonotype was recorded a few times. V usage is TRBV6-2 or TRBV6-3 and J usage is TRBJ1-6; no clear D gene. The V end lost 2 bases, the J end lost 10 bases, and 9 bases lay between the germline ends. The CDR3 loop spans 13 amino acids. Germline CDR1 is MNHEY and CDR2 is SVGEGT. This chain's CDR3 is CASSYVVMSPLHF. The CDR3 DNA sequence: TGTGCCAGCAGTTACGTTGTTATGTCACCCCTCCACTTT.

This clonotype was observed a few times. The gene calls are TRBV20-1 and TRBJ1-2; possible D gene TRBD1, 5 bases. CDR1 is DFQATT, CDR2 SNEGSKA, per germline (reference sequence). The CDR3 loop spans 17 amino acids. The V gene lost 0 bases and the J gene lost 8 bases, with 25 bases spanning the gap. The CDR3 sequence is CSARDYRYGAATPGYTF. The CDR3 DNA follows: TGCAGTGCTAGAGATTATCGTTACGGGGCAGCTACCCCGGGCTACACCTTC.

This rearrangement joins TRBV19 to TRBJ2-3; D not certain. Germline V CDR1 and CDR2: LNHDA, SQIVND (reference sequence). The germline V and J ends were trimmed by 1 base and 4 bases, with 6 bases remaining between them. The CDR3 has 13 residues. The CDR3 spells CASSIAQPDTQYF. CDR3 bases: TGTGCCAGTAGTATAGCCCAGCCAGATACGCAGTATTTT.

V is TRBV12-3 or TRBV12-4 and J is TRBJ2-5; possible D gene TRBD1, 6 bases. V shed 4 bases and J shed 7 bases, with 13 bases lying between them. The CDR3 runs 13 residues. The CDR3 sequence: CASSSQGLGTQYF. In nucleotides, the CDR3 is TGTGCCAGCAGTTCCCAGGGGTTGGGGACCCAGTACTTC.

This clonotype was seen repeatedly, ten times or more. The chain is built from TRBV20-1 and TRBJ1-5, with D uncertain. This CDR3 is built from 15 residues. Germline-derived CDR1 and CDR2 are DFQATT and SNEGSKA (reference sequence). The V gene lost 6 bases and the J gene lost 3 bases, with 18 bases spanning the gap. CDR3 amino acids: CSARRYDRVNQPQHF. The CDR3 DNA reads TGCAGTGCCCGTAGGTACGACCGGGTCAATCAGCCCCAGCATTTT.

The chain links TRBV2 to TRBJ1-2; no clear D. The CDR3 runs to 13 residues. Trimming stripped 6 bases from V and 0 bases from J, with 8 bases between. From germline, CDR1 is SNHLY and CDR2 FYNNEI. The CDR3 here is CASSVSANYGYTF. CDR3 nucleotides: TGTGCCAGCAGCGTCAGTGCTAACTATGGCTACACCTTC. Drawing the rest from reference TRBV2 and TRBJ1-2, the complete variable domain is EPEVTQTPSHQVTQMGQEVILRCVPISNHLYFYWYRQILGQKVEFLVSFYNNEISEKSEIFDDQFSVERPDGSNFTLKIRSTKLEDSAMYFCASSVSANYGYTFGSGTRLTVV.

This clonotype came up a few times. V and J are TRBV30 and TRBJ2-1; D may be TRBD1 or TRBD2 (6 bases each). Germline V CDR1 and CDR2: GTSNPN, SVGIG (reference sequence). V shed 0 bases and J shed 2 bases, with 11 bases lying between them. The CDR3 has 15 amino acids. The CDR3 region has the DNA TGTGCCTGGAGTGTAAGGGGGGCAACCTACAATGAGCAGTTCTTC. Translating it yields CAWSVRGATYNEQFF.

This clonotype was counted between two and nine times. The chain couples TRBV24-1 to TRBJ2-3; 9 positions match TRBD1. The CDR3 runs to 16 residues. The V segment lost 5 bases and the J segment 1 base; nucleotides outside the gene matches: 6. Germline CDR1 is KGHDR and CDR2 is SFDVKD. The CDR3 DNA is TGTGCCACCAGTGGAAACAGGGGGCAGGGCACAGATACGCAGTATTTT. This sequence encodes CATSGNRGQGTDTQYF.

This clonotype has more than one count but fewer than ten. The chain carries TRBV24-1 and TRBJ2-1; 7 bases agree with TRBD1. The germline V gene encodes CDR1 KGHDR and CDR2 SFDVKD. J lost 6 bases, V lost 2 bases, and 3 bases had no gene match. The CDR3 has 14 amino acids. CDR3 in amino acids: CATSDSDRVNEQFF. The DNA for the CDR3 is TGTGCCACCAGTGATTCCGACAGGGTCAATGAGCAGTTCTTC.

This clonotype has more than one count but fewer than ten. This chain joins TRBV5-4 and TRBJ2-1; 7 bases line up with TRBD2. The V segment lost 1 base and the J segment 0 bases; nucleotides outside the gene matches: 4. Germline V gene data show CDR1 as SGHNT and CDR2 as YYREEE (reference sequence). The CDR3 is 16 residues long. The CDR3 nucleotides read TGTGCCAGCAGCTTGCGAGCGGGGAGCTCCTACAATGAGCAGTTCTTC. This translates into CASSLRAGSSYNEQFF. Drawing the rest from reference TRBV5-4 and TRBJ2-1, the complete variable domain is ETGVTQSPTHLIKTRGQQVTLRCSSQSGHNTVSWYQQALGQGPQFIFQYYREEENGRGNFPPRFSGLQFPNYSSELNVNALELDDSALYLCASSLRAGSSYNEQFFGPGTRLTVL.

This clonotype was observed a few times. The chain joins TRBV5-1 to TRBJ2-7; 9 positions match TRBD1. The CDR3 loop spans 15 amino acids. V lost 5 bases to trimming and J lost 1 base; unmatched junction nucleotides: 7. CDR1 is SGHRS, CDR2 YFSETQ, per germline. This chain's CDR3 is CASSVPGQGSYEQYF. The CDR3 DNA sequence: TGCGCCAGCAGTGTCCCGGGACAGGGTTCCTACGAGCAGTACTTC.

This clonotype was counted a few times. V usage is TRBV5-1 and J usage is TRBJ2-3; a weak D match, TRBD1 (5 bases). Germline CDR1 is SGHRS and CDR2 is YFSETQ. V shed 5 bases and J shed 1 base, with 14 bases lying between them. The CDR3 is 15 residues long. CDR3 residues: CASRTTGHRTDTQYF. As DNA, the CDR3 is TGCGCCAGCAGGACGACCGGACACCGCACAGATACGCAGTATTTT.

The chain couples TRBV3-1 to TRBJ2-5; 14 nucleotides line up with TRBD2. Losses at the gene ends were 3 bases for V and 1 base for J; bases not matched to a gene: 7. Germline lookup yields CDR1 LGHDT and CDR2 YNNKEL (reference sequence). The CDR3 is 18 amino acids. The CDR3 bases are TGTGCCAGCAGCCATGGGACTAGCGGGGGCGTGCTCCAAGAGACCCAGTACTTC. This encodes CASSHGTSGGVLQETQYF.

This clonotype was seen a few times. CDR3 in DNA: TGTGCCAGCAGTGAACGGGGCGGCTTTTCGACCGGGGAGCTGTTTTTT. Encoded protein: CASSERGGFSTGELFF. The rearrangement links TRBV6-1 to TRBJ2-2; the D call may be TRBD1 or TRBD2 (5 bases each). From germline, CDR1 is MNHNS and CDR2 SASEGT. V was cut by 2 bases and J by 5 bases, with 15 bases left in between. The CDR3 is 16 residues long.

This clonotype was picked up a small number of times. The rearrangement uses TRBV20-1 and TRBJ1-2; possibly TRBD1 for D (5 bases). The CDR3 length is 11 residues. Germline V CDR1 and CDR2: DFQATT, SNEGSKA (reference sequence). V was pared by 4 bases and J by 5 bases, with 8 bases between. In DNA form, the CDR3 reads TGCAGTGCTACGGACAAATATGGCTACACCTTC. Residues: CSATDKYGYTF.

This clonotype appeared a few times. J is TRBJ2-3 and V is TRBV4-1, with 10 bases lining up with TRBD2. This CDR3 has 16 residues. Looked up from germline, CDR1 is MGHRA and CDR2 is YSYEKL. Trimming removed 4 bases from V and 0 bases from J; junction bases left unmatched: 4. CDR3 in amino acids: CASSRALAGSTDTQYF. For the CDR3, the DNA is TGCGCCAGCAGCCGGGCACTAGCGGGGAGCACAGATACGCAGTATTTT.

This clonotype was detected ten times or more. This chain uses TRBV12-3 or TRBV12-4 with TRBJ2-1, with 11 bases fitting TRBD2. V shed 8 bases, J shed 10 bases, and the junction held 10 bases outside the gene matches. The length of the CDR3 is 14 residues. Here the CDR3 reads CASGSSGGAGEQFF. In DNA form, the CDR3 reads TGTGCCAGCGGGAGTAGCGGGGGGGCCGGGGAGCAGTTCTTC.

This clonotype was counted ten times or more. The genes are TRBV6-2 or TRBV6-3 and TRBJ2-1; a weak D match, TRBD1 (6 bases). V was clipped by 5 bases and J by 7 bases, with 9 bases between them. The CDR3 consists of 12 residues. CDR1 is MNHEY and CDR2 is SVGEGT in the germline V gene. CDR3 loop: CASSHRANEQFF. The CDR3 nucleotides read TGTGCCAGCAGTCACAGGGCTAATGAGCAGTTCTTC.